These 18 T cell receptor beta chains originate from one sample sequenced in a study of CD8+CD57+ T cells in acquired aplastic anemia. Profiling of TCR beta VDJ combinations and CDR3 sequences used genomic DNA as template. TCRdb fed the reads into MiXCR, producing one record per CDR3 protein. The sample has just over 400,000 distinct CDR3 sequences; 65% to 75% are singletons. Sequencing input: sorted CD4+, CD8+, or CD8+CD57+ T cells (not recorded which) from PBMCs. These receptors came from a human donor in good health, serving as a control.

The chain has TRBV7-2 and TRBJ1-3, with unresolved D. This CDR3 has 16 amino acids. Trimming shortened V by 5 bases and J by 8 bases, and 22 bases separated the two germline ends. Germline CDR1 reads SGHTA; CDR2 reads FQGNSA. The CDR3 nucleotides are TGTGCCAGCAGCCCGAAAGACGGATCCTATGGCTACACCATATATTTT. Its translation is CASSPKDGSYGYTIYF.

This clonotype was counted only a few times. The junction departs from germline at one end; a sequencing error may be responsible. This sequence joins TRBV7-2 and TRBJ1-1; 7 positions match TRBD1. CDR3 size: 14 residues. CDR1 SGHTA and CDR2 FQGNSA come from the germline V gene. The CDR3 DNA sequence: TGTGCCAGCAGCTTAGAAGTCAGGGGGATAGATGGCTACTTT. Protein: CASSLEVRGIDGYF.

This chain links TRBV5-6 with TRBJ2-7; D might be TRBD2 (5 bases). Trimming cost V 5 bases and J 5 bases, with 23 bases left between them. The CDR3 consists of 16 residues. Per the germline V gene, CDR1 is SGHDT and CDR2 is YYEEEE. In nucleotides, the CDR3 is TGTGCCAGCAGATTCGGCCCTAGCTTGCAAGTCCACGAGCAGTACTTC. It yields the protein CASRFGPSLQVHEQYF.

The rearrangement links TRBV5-8 to TRBJ1-2; D remains unclear. Germline V gene data show CDR1 as SGHTS and CDR2 as YDEGEE. The CDR3 consists of 13 residues. The ends were cut back, 4 bases at V and 3 bases at J, with 10 bases in the middle. CDR3 in DNA: TGTGCCAGCAGCGCCGCGCCAGACTATGGCTACACCTTC. It is translated as CASSAAPDYGYTF.

A remark on this clonotype: Relative to the germline gene, one junction end is altered; a read error may explain this. The chain recombines TRBV10-3 with TRBJ2-7; D gene unclear. The CDR3 has 12 residues. The V gene's germline CDR1 is ENHRY and CDR2 SYGVKD. The CDR3 DNA follows: TGTGCCAGCAGTGAGCCCGAGGACGAGCAGTACTTC. Its protein product is CASSEPEDEQYF.

In its sample, this clonotype was seen many times. J is TRBJ1-2 and V is TRBV5-5, with a tentative D call TRBD1 (6 bases). V dropped 4 bases and J dropped 8 bases, with 15 bases sitting between them. CDR3 length: 13 residues. The germline V gene encodes CDR1 SGHKS and CDR2 YYEKEE (reference sequence). The CDR3 loop is CASSPQGRTGYTF. CDR3 in DNA: TGTGCCAGCAGCCCTCAGGGGCGCACAGGCTACACCTTC.

With respect to this clonotype: Germline is not matched at one junction end, which may reflect a read error. J is TRBJ2-7 and V is TRBV19; TRBD1 aligns across 11 bases. This CDR3 contains 14 residues. CDR1 and CDR2 from the germline V gene are LNHDA and SQIVND (reference sequence). CDR3 sequence (DNA): TGTGCCAGTAGTCCGGGACAGGGGGGGTATGGGCACACCTTC. It translates to CASSPGQGGYGHTF.

This clonotype was picked up many times. This chain connects TRBV6-4 to TRBJ1-1; 9 bases align to TRBD1. The junction had 8 bases not matched to a gene; V was cut back by 4 bases and J by 8 bases. Germline V lookup: CDR1 MRHNA, CDR2 SNTAGT. There are 14 residues in the CDR3. DNA for the CDR3: TGTGCCAGCAGTGCATCCCCGGGACAGGGAGAAGCTTTCTTT. Protein product: CASSASPGQGEAFF.

This clonotype appeared many times. The chain carries TRBV6-1 and TRBJ2-5; 10 bases agree with TRBD2. The length of the CDR3 is 18 residues. CDR1 is MNHNS, CDR2 SASEGT, per germline. Trimming at V came to 0 bases and at J to 1 base, leaving 8 bases not matched to a gene. CDR3 coding DNA: TGTGCCAGCAGTGAAGCGCTTCGGGCTAGCGGGGGCCAAGAGACCCAGTACTTC. It yields the protein CASSEALRASGGQETQYF.

The V and J genes are TRBV18 and TRBJ2-1; D possibly uses TRBD1 or TRBD2 (6 bases each). CDR1 is KGHSH and CDR2 is LQKENI in the germline V gene. This CDR3 has 16 amino acids. Trimming removed 8 bases from V and 1 base from J, with 18 bases in between. The CDR3 nucleotides read TGTGCCAGCCTCACGAAGGGGGGAGCGTCCTACAATGAGCAGTTCTTC. Protein product: CASLTKGGASYNEQFF.

Of note for this clonotype: This may arise from a read error, as a much more abundant clone is one base away. The chain uses TRBV12-3 or TRBV12-4 and TRBJ2-3, with D possibly TRBD2 on 5 matching bases. V was shortened by 7 bases and J by 2 bases, with 10 bases between the two germline ends. The CDR3 is 13 amino acids. CDR3 sequence reads: CASKPTTTDTQYF. The CDR3 nucleotides are TGTGCCAGCAAACCGACTACCACAGATACGCAGTATTTT.

With regard to this clonotype: At one end, the junction sequence differs from germline, possibly due to a read error. The chain carries TRBV18 and TRBJ1-1, with TRBD1 matching 8 bases. Per the germline V gene, CDR1 is KGHSH and CDR2 is LQKENI. The CDR3 has 14 amino acids. CDR3 sequence reads: CSSSPDRGGTEAFF. In DNA, the CDR3 is TGTTCCAGCTCACCTGACAGGGGAGGCACTGAAGCTTTCTTT.

Here the CDR3 reads CASSETGLNEKLFF. The CDR3 DNA reads TGTGCCAGCAGTGAGACAGGGCTAAATGAAAAACTGTTTTTT. The chain joins TRBV6-5 to TRBJ1-4; 7 bases agree with TRBD1. V lost 5 bases to trimming and J lost 5 bases; unmatched junction nucleotides: 5. CDR3 length: 14 amino acids. Germline V gene data show CDR1 as MNHEY and CDR2 as SVGAGI.

The genes are TRBV2 and TRBJ2-1; TRBD2 matches 14 bases. The trim removed 4 bases at V and 7 bases at J, leaving 6 bases unmatched. The length of the CDR3 is 16 residues. In germline, CDR1 is SNHLY, CDR2 FYNNEI. The CDR3 sequence: CASSAGLAGDFNEQFF. As DNA, the CDR3 is TGTGCCAGCAGTGCGGGACTAGCGGGGGACTTTAATGAGCAGTTCTTC.

The chain recombines TRBV9 with TRBJ2-3, with 9 bases lining up with TRBD1. V was clipped by 3 bases and J by 2 bases; unmatched bases: 16. The CDR3 spans 19 residues. CDR1 SGDLS and CDR2 YYNGEE come from the germline V gene. Written as DNA, the CDR3 is TGTGCCAGCAGCGAATTGACAGGGGGGGCCGGTTTCGACACAGATACGCAGTATTTT. It translates to CASSELTGGAGFDTDTQYF.

Comments on this clonotype: The conserved final phenylalanine or tryptophan is absent from the CDR3, which likely points to a read error. The limits of the CDR3 on the DNA are not certain, so only TCRdb's listed CDR3 is given. V gene TRBV7-2 combines with J gene TRBJ1-2; the table assigns TRBD1, which was not confirmed against the DNA. The CDR3 sequence runs 13 residues, both termini included. Germline values: CDR1 SGHTA, CDR2 FQGNSA. CDR3 in amino acids: CASRVGPNSYEQY.

V gene TRBV12-3 or TRBV12-4 combines with J gene TRBJ1-2; D remains ambiguous. The CDR3 has 13 amino acids. The V and J ends lost 6 bases and 7 bases respectively, with 15 bases between them. DNA for the CDR3: TGTGCCAGCAGGTCGGACGTCGGCAGTGGCTACACCTTC. This sequence encodes CASRSDVGSGYTF.

There are many counts of this clonotype. The chain recombines TRBV29-1 with TRBJ1-2, with D unresolved. Trimming shortened V by 1 base and J by 4 bases, and 10 bases separated the two germline ends. CDR1 and CDR2 (germline): SQVTM, ANQGSEA. The CDR3 length is 13 residues. The CDR3 sequence: CSVEALTAYGYTF. The DNA of the CDR3 is TGCAGCGTTGAAGCTCTCACAGCCTATGGCTACACCTTC.